This T cell receptor beta chain was sequenced during a study of cytomegalovirus exposure and HLA in healthy donors. The CDR3 is made up of 15 amino acids. CDR1 is SSHAT and CDR2 is FNYEAQ in the germline V gene (reference sequence). The PCR employed 60 Vbeta primers together with 13 Jbeta primers. Data came from immunoSEQ multiplex PCR; TCRdb stores just in-frame clones and leaves some out. The sample holds 200,000 or so clones; roughly 80% are singletons and the top ten take 5.5% to 7.5%. Details on this clone: Its target is not known. Sequence at one end of the junction differs from germline and may be a read error.

General study findings and limits: Researchers had no immune exposure information except CMV serostatus available. HLA allele associations emerged for 17,000 or so TCR beta sequences in a later analysis, at 0.05 false discovery rate. In a later analysis, V- and J-gene trimming of beta chains associated with a DCLRE1C missense variant, replicated independently. About 87% or about 30% of the time was how often most TCR beta V segments were productive, according to an earlier analysis.

The sample comprised PBMCs. This TCR came from a woman aged 45-65 years in good health and CMV-seropositive. This chain links TRBV7-7 with TRBJ2-2; 8 bases align to TRBD2. CDR3 bases: TGTGCTAGCAGCCCAGATAGCGGGGTCGCCGGGGAGCTGTTTTTT. Amino acid sequence: CASSPDSGVAGELFF.